The text below deals with one TCR beta chain. The antigen is unknown. A much larger clone sits a single nucleotide away, making a read error possible. The sample belongs to a study of read filtering for tumor transcriptome and immune sequencing. Study-wide context: Eight or nine patients were R-ISS I, approximately 15 were R-ISS II, 6 or 7 were R-ISS III.

This CDR3 is 13 amino acids long. From germline, CDR1 is SGHAT and CDR2 FQNNGV. From around 0.4 ug of RNA, a library with molecular barcoded alpha/delta and beta/gamma adaptors was made. TCRdb independently ran MiXCR on the reads; one entry per CDR3 protein. The data show approximately 24,000 distinct CDR3 sequences, about 22% seen once. Study-level results: Compared with RNA-seq, IR-seq gave much higher clonotype depth and reliability.

J is TRBJ1-1 and V is TRBV11-2; no definite D call. This receptor was identified in a donor at least 40 years old with multiple myeloma. What was sequenced was a population of CD138-negative cells sorted from bone marrow. CDR3 residues: CASRLGPNTEALF. DNA for the CDR3: TGTGCCAGCAGATTAGGACCGAACACTGAAGCTCTCTTT.